The clone carrying this T cell receptor (beta chain) was picked up a small number of times. What it binds is unknown. The CDR3 extends over 13 amino acids. Trimming stripped 4 bases from V and 4 bases from J, with 8 bases between. The data belong to a study of identical twins. The study's findings and limits: Twins showed weaker excess sharing in their beta out-of-frame sequences. Potential partial confounding of zero-insertion analyses by invariant MAIT and iNKT cells was noted.

TCRdb independently ran MiXCR on the 5' RACE reads; one entry per CDR3 protein. Seen here are roughly 720,000 distinct CDR3 sequences, 15% to 20% observed once, and the top ten hold around 12%. The sample was also reused in another study, on T cells expressing NK-cell markers. That study reports: A handful of donors showed these clonotypes also leading the CD3+CD56-NKG2C+ fraction.

This TCR was sampled from a woman between 18 and 30 years old in good health. What was sequenced was PBMCs. The chain is built from TRBV12-3 or TRBV12-4 and TRBJ1-3; D gene unclear. DNA for the CDR3: TGTGCCAGCAGTTCCAGTGACGGAAACACCATATATTTT. It yields the protein CASSSSDGNTIYF.